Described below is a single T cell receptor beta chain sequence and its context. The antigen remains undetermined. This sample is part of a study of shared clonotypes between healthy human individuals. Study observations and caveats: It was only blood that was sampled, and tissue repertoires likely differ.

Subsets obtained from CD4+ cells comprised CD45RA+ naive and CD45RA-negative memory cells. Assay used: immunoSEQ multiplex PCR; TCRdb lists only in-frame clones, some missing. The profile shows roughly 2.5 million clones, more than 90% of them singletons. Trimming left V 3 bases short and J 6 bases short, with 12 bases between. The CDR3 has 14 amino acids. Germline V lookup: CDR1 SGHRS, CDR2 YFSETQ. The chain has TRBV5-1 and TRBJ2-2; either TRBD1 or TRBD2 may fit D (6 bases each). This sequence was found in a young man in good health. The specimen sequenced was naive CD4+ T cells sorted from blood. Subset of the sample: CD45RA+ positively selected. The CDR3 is CASSWRGAPGELFF. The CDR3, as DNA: TGCGCCAGCAGCTGGAGGGGGGCTCCCGGGGAGCTGTTTTTT.